The present T cell receptor beta chain was sequenced within a study of blood T cell repertoires in COVID-19. At the level of the study: Collection of acute and convalescent COVID-19 samples took place in the United States, Italy and Spain. From T cells, B-cell-depleted T cells, or PBMCs came the material, which was cDNA or gDNA.

Per the authors' pipeline: Estimation of nucleated cell counts was performed using reference gene primer amplification. Data came from immunoSEQ multiplex PCR; TCRdb stores just in-frame clones and leaves some out. V and J calls and clone size are as listed in that table; D and trimming were resolved from the DNA. The repertoire consists of roughly 200,000 clones, with 70% to 90% occurring once and the leading ten covering approximately 21%. Germline CDR1 SGHVS, CDR2 FQNEAQ. The CDR3 contains 18 residues. J lost 6 bases, V lost 5 bases, and 12 bases had no gene match. The rearrangement joins TRBV7-8 to TRBJ1-6; 11 bases fit TRBD1. The clonotype was recovered from a man between 60 and 75 years old with active or convalescent COVID-19. The sample consisted of peripheral blood. The CDR3 is CASSKTPGQGARNSPLHF. Here the CDR3 DNA reads TGTGCCAGCAGCAAAACCCCCGGACAGGGGGCTCGTAATTCACCCCTCCACTTT.